Below are 3 T cell receptor beta chains sequenced from a single sample in a study of cytomegalovirus exposure and HLA in healthy donors. PCR amplification relied on 60 Vbeta primers (plus 13 Jbeta primers). The protocol was immunoSEQ multiplex PCR, while the TCRdb copy is restricted to in-frame clones and leaves out a portion. Among about 87,000 clones listed, over 65% were seen once. Sequences were obtained from PBMCs. Receptor source: a man aged 25-45 years in good health and CMV-seropositive.

The chain links TRBV4-1 to TRBJ1-1; 7 bases line up with TRBD1. The CDR3 consists of 16 residues. CDR1 is MGHRA, CDR2 YSYEKL, per germline. The V and J ends lost 4 bases and 1 base, in that order; junction bases with no gene match: 9. The CDR3 reads CASSPGRGRRNTEAFF. The CDR3 coding sequence is TGCGCCAGCAGCCCCGGGAGGGGGCGGAGGAACACTGAAGCTTTCTTT.

In its sample, this clone was seen once. The V gene is TRBV5-4, the J gene TRBJ2-2; D might be TRBD1 (6 bases). Germline CDR1 and CDR2: SGHNT and YYREEE (reference sequence). V lost 4 bases, J lost 4 bases, and 11 bases lay in between. The CDR3 contains 14 residues. For the CDR3, the DNA is TGTGCCAGCAGCCAGGACAGTACCACCGGGGAGCTGTTTTTT. This translates into CASSQDSTTGELFF.

The gene calls are TRBV10-3 and TRBJ2-1; 7 bases match TRBD2. Germline CDR1 reads ENHRY; CDR2 reads SYGVKD. Trimming took 0 bases from V and 9 from J; bases not matched to a gene: 5. This CDR3 contains 14 residues. CDR3 sequence reads: CAISESGGEGEQFF. In nucleotides, the CDR3 is TGTGCCATCAGTGAGTCGGGGGGGGAGGGTGAGCAGTTCTTC.